Sequencing of this T cell receptor beta chain was carried out in a study of control samples from healthy donors and cancer patients (dated by TCRdb to 2019 to 2021). Turning to this clone: This clone's antigen is unknown. It has no much larger one-base neighbor in the sample; base qualities were not kept.

The receptor library was made with the immunoSEQ multiplex PCR assay. TCRdb obtained this table from immuneACCESS and retained in-frame rearrangements with V and J assigned. These tables miss some clones; where compared with another copy, unresolved V genes account for less than half of the shortfall, and the remainder is unexplained. The sample table lists roughly 23,000 clones, about 83% of them with a count of one. The biggest ten clones account for roughly a quarter of the sample. The CDR3 sequence holds 14 residues, the cysteine and phenylalanine included. The DNA shown is the 42-base CDR3, in frame from base 1. The germline V gene (reference sequence) sets CDR1 to GTSNPN and CDR2 to SVGIG. V drops 0 bases and J drops 3 bases, leaving 9 bases in between.

Sequencing was carried out using PBMCs. This sequence was found in a man in his sixties with head and neck cancer. The rearranged segments are TRBV30 and TRBJ1-5, with the D gene too uncertain to name. Here the CDR3 is given as CAWSVPQVNQPQHF. Here is the DNA: TGTGCCTGGAGTGTACCCCAGGTCAATCAGCCCCAGCATTTT.